What follows are 16 T cell receptor beta chains derived from one specimen sequenced in a study of blood T cell repertoires in COVID-19. Sequenced by immunoSEQ multiplex PCR; TCRdb stores in-frame clones only, minus some. The repertoire holds roughly 110,000 clones, with around 80% as singletons. Sequencing was done on a sample of peripheral blood. The receptor source for this set is a man in his sixties or seventies with acute or convalescent COVID-19.

This clone was recorded only once. V gene TRBV19 combines with J gene TRBJ1-1; tentative D call: TRBD1 (6 bases). V gave up 1 base and J gave up 0 bases, with 12 bases separating them. Looked up from germline, CDR1 is LNHDA and CDR2 is SQIVND (reference sequence). This CDR3 spans 16 amino acids. CDR3 nucleotide sequence: TGTGCCAGTAGTATAGTCTCAGGGGTTATGAACACTGAAGCTTTCTTT. Residues: CASSIVSGVMNTEAFF.

The chain couples TRBV6-5 to TRBJ1-4; 7 bases agree with TRBD1. The CDR3 totals 16 residues. CDR1 is MNHEY and CDR2 is SVGAGI in the germline V gene. The V gene end was trimmed by 4 bases and the J gene end by 0 bases; junction bases not matched to a gene: 5. CDR3 region: CASSSRGIATNEKLFF. The CDR3 coding sequence is TGTGCCAGCAGTTCCAGGGGGATTGCAACTAATGAAAAACTGTTTTTT.

The genes are TRBV27 and TRBJ1-2, with D possibly matching TRBD1 (6 bases). From germline, CDR1 is MNHEY and CDR2 SMNVEV (reference sequence). The CDR3 consists of 17 residues. V lost 2 bases and J lost 1, with 17 bases in between. This CDR3 is CASSLQGPPSYNYGYTF. In DNA form, the CDR3 reads TGTGCCAGCAGTTTACAGGGGCCCCCTTCATATAACTATGGCTACACCTTC.

The chain links TRBV10-3 to TRBJ2-3; possibly TRBD1 for D (5 bases). The germline V and J ends were trimmed by 0 bases and 3 bases, with 10 bases remaining between them. This CDR3 has 15 residues. Germline CDR1 is ENHRY and CDR2 is SYGVKD. The CDR3 reads CAISESRQITDTQYF. The CDR3, as DNA: TGTGCCATCAGTGAGTCGAGACAGATAACAGATACGCAGTATTTT.

The CDR3 nucleotides are TGTGCCACCAGTCACCCCGGGACAGGGGCAACGTATGAGCAGTTCTTC. Translated, it gives CATSHPGTGATYEQFF. The chain is built from TRBV24-1 and TRBJ2-1, with 10 bases lining up with TRBD1. With 6 bases clipped from V and 8 bases from J, the junction kept 12 bases outside the gene matches. Per germline, CDR1 KGHDR and CDR2 SFDVKD. There are 16 residues in the CDR3.

This clone was observed a few times. This chain joins TRBV19 and TRBJ2-5; 8 bases are a match to TRBD1. CDR1 LNHDA and CDR2 SQIVND come from the germline V gene (reference sequence). The CDR3 has 16 amino acids. The V and J ends lost 6 bases and 4 bases, in that order; junction bases with no gene match: 13. This CDR3 reads CASSPETGAGGETQYF. The CDR3 nucleotides are TGTGCCAGTAGCCCCGAGACAGGGGCAGGAGGAGAGACCCAGTACTTC.

The gene calls are TRBV4-1 and TRBJ1-4, with 9 bases lining up with TRBD1. The germline V gene has CDR1 MGHRA and CDR2 YSYEKL. The CDR3 totals 17 residues. V dropped 6 bases and J dropped 2; count of bases not matched to a gene: 10. In DNA, the CDR3 is TGCGCCAGCAGTAAAGGAGGGACAGGGACTACTAATGAAAAACTGTTTTTT. It translates to CASSKGGTGTTNEKLFF.

V usage is TRBV11-2 and J usage is TRBJ2-3; 7 nucleotides align to TRBD1. The CDR3 is 15 residues long. The germline gives CDR1 SGHAT, CDR2 FQNNGV. V was pared by 5 bases and J by 8 bases, with 13 bases of the junction left unmatched. CDR3 nucleotides: TGTGCCAGCAGCATAGGACAGGCCGGGCATCGTACGCAGTATTTT. Translated: CASSIGQAGHRTQYF.

The V and J genes are TRBV6-4 and TRBJ2-2, with 8 positions matching TRBD2. The CDR3 consists of 17 residues. Trimming removed 2 bases from V and 0 bases from J; junction bases left unmatched: 5. Germline V gene lookup returns CDR1 MRHNA and CDR2 SNTAGT. This chain's CDR3 is CASSDPISGANTGELFF. As DNA, the CDR3 is TGTGCCAGCAGTGACCCAATTAGCGGGGCGAACACCGGGGAGCTGTTTTTT.

This clone was seen once. At one boundary the junction diverges from the germline segment, which might be a read error. The genes are TRBV13 and TRBJ1-6; a weak D match, TRBD1 (5 bases). From germline, CDR1 is PRHDT and CDR2 FYEKMQ (reference sequence). This CDR3 region has 15 residues. This CDR3 is CASSRQSSSNSPLHF. CDR3 DNA sequence: TGTGCCAGCAGTCGACAGAGCTCCTCTAATTCACCCCTCCACTTT.

This clone has a handful of counts. The gene calls are TRBV3-1 (or the pseudogene TRBV3-2) and TRBJ2-3, with 8 bases that match TRBD2. The CDR3 has 16 residues. Trimming at V came to 2 bases and at J to 2 bases, leaving 6 bases not matched to a gene. Germline assignment: CDR1 LGHDT and CDR2 YNNKEL (reference sequence). CDR3 sequence reads: CASSQRRRGATDTQYF. CDR3 sequence (DNA): TGTGCCAGCAGCCAACGGCGGCGGGGGGCCACAGATACGCAGTATTTT.

This clone was picked up a small number of times. The chain uses TRBV18 and TRBJ1-5; TRBD1 matches at 9 bases. The V gene's germline CDR1 is KGHSH and CDR2 LQKENI. Unmatched junction bases numbered 3, after V lost 3 bases and J lost 6 bases. The CDR3 runs 14 residues. The CDR3 coding sequence is TGTGCCAGCTCACCGGGGGACAGGGTTCAGCCCCAGCATTTT. Amino acids: CASSPGDRVQPQHF.

The rearrangement joins TRBV3-1 (or the pseudogene TRBV3-2) to TRBJ2-2; possibly TRBD2 for D (6 bases). Trimming left V 3 bases short and J 0 bases short, with 17 bases between. The CDR3 is 18 amino acids. Germline CDR1 and CDR2: LGHDT and YNNKEL (reference sequence). The DNA for the CDR3 is TGTGCCAGCAGCCAGCTCCCGAGAGGGACTGCGAACACCGGGGAGCTGTTTTTT. Encoded protein: CASSQLPRGTANTGELFF.

This chain connects TRBV27 to TRBJ1-2; D might be TRBD1 (6 bases). Germline V gene data show CDR1 as MNHEY and CDR2 as SMNVEV (reference sequence). The CDR3 sequence is 14 residues long. The V end was cut by 2 bases, the J end by 0 bases, with 7 bases between. The CDR3 nucleotides are TGTGCCAGCAGTTTACAGGGGTCTAACTATGGCTACACCTTC. Translation: CASSLQGSNYGYTF.

CDR3 sequence reads: CASSHTGANSPLHF. The CDR3 DNA follows: TGTGCCAGTAGCCACACAGGGGCCAATTCACCCCTCCACTTT. V is TRBV19 and J is TRBJ1-6; TRBD1 matches at 7 bases. This CDR3 region has 14 residues. Trimming cost V 6 bases and J 7 bases; bases outside gene matches: 6. Germline V lookup: CDR1 LNHDA, CDR2 SQIVND (reference sequence).

This clone has a handful of counts. The chain has TRBV7-9 and TRBJ1-1, with no clear D. Germline V gene sequence: CDR1 SEHNR, CDR2 FQNEAQ (reference sequence). This CDR3 spans 13 amino acids. With 3 bases removed from V and 0 bases from J, the gap between germline ends came to 5 bases. CDR3 loop: CASSFGMNTEAFF. The CDR3 bases are TGTGCCAGCAGCTTCGGGATGAACACTGAAGCTTTCTTT.